This T cell receptor beta chain comes out of a study of beta chain features in type 1 diabetes. V lost 6 bases and J lost 1, with 7 bases in between. The CDR3 spans 13 residues. CDR1 and CDR2 from the germline V gene are ENHRY and SYGVKD. All of the isolated RNA was reverse transcribed, so expressed TCRB transcripts were sequenced. Method: immunoSEQ multiplex PCR; TCRdb's copy keeps in-frame clones and lacks some. The table shows about 260,000 clones, with under 70% occurring only once. This clonotype originated in a man aged 25-40 years in good health. Sequenced: naive CD4+ T cells from blood. The chain employs TRBV10-3 and TRBJ1-3; D ambiguous. CDR3 loop: CAIRGTSGNTIYF. The DNA of the CDR3 is TGTGCCATCAGGGGTACTTCTGGAAACACCATATATTTT.